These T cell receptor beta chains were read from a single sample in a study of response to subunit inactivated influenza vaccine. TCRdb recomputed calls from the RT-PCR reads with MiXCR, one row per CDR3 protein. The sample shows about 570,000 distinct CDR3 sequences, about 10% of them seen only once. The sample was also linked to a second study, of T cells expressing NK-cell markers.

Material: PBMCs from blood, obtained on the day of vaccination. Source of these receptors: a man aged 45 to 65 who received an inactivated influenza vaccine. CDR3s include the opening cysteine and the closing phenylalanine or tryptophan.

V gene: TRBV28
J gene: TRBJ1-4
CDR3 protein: CASSPPGQRTTNEKLFF

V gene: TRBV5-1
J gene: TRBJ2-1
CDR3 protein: CASSSRTYNEQFF

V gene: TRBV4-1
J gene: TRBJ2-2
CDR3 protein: CASSLGTAGRGELFF

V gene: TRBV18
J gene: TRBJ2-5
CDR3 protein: CASFRTQQETQYF

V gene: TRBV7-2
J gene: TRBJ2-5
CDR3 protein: CASSLAISGGQETQYF

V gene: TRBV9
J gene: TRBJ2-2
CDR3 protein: CASSVLGEPNTGELFF

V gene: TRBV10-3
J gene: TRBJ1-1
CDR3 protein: CAIADREGTEAFF

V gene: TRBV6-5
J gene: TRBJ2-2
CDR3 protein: CASSYSRARGYTGELFF

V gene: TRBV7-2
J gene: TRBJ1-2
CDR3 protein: CASSPGDRPHGYTF

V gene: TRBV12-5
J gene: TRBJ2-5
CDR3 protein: CASGPGIRQTQYF